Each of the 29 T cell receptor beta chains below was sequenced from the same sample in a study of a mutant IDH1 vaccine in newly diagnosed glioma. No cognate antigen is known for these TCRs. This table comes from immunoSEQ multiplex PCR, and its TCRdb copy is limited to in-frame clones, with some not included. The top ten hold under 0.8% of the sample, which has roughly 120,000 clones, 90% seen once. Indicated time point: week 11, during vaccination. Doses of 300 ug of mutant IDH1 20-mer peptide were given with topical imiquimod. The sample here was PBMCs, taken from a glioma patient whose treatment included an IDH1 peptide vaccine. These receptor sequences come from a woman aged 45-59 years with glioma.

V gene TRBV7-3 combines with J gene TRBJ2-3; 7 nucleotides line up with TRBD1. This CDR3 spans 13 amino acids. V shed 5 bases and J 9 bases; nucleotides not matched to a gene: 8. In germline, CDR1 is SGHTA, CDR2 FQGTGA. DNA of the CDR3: TGTGCCAGCAGCGCACCGGGACAGTTCACGCAGTATTTT. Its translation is CASSAPGQFTQYF.

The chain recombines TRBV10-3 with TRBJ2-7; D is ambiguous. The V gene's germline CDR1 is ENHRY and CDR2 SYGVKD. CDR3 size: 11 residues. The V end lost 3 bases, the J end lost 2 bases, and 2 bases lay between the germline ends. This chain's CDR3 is CAISDPYEQYF. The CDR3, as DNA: TGTGCCATCAGTGATCCCTACGAGCAGTACTTC.

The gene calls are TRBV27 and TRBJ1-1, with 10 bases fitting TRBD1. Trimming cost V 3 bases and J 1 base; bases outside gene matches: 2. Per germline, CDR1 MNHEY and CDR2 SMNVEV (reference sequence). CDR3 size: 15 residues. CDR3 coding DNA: TGTGCCAGCAGTTTCGACAGGGGGCGGAACACTGAAGCTTTCTTT. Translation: CASSFDRGRNTEAFF.

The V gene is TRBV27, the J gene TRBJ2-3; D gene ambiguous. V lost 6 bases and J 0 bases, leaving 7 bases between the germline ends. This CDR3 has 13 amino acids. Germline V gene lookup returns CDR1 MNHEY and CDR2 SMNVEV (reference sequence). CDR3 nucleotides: TGTGCCAGCAGCCTGACTAGCACAGATACGCAGTATTTT. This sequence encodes CASSLTSTDTQYF.

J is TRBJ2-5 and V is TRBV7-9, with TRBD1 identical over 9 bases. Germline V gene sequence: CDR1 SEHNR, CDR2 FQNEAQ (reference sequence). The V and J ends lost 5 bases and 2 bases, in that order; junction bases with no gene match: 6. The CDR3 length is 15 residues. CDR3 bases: TGTGCCAGCAGCCTAAGGACAGGGGTGCAAGAGACCCAGTACTTC. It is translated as CASSLRTGVQETQYF.

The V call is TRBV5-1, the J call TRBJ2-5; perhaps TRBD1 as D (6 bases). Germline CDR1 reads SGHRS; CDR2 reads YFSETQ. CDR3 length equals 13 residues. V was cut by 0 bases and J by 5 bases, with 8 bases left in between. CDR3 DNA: TGCGCCAGCAGCTTGGAGGGGGTTGAGACCCAGTACTTC. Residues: CASSLEGVETQYF.

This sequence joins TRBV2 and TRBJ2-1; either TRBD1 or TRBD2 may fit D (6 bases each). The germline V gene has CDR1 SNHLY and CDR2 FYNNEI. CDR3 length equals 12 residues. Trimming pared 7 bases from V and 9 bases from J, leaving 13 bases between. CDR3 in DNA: TGTGCCAGCAACCGGGGGCGGCTTGAGCAGTTCTTC. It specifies CASNRGRLEQFF. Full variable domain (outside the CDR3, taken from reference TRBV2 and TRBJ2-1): EPEVTQTPSHQVTQMGQEVILRCVPISNHLYFYWYRQILGQKVEFLVSFYNNEISEKSEIFDDQFSVERPDGSNFTLKIRSTKLEDSAMYFCASNRGRLEQFFGPGTRLTVL.

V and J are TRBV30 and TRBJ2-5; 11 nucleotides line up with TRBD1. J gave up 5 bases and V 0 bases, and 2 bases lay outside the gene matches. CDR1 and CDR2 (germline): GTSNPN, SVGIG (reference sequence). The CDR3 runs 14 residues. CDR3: CAWSVWDRGETQYF. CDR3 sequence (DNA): TGTGCCTGGAGTGTATGGGACAGGGGGGAGACCCAGTACTTC.

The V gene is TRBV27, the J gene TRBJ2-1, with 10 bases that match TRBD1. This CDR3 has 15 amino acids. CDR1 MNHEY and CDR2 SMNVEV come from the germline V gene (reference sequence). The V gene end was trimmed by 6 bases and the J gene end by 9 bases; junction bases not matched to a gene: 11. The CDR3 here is CASSPPGTGVFEQFF. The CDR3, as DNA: TGTGCCAGCAGCCCACCCGGGACAGGGGTCTTTGAGCAGTTCTTC.

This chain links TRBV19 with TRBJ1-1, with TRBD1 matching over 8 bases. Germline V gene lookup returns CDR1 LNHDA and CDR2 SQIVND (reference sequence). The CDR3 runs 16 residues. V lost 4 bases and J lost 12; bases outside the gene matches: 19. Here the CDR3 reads CASSKKVLPGQARTFF. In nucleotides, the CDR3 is TGTGCCAGTAGTAAAAAAGTCCTCCCGGGACAGGCCCGTACTTTCTTT.

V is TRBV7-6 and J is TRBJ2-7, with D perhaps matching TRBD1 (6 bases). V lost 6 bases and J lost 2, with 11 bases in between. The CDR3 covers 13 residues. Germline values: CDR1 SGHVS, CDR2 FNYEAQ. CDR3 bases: TGTGCCAGCAGTCCGAGGACAGCCTACGAGCAGTACTTC. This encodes CASSPRTAYEQYF. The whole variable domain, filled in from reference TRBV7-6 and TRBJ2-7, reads GAGVSQSPRYKVTKRGQDVALRCDPISGHVSLYWYRQALGQGPEFLTYFNYEAQQDKSGLPNDRFSAERPEGSISTLTIQRTEQRDSAMYRCASSPRTAYEQYFGPGTRLTVT.

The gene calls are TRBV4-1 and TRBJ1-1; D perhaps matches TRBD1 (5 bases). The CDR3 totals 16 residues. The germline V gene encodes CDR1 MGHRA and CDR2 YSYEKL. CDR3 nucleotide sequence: TGCGCTGGGACCGAGGACGTACAGATGAGGGTAACTGAAGCTTTCTTT. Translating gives CAGTEDVQMRVTEAFF.

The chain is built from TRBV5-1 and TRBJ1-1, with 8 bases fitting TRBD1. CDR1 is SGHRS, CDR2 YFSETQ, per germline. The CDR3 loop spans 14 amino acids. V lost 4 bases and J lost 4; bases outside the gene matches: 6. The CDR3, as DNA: TGCGCCAGCAGCACCGACGACAGGGGCACTGAAGCTTTCTTT. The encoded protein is CASSTDDRGTEAFF.

The CDR3 DNA is TGTGCCAGCTCACTCTCCACGGGGGCCACTCTCCACGAGCAGTACTTC. As protein: CASSLSTGATLHEQYF. The V call is TRBV18, the J call TRBJ2-7; the D gene could be TRBD1 or TRBD2 (6 bases each). CDR3 length equals 16 residues. Germline assignment: CDR1 KGHSH and CDR2 LQKENI. With 4 bases removed from V and 5 bases from J, the gap between germline ends came to 21 bases.

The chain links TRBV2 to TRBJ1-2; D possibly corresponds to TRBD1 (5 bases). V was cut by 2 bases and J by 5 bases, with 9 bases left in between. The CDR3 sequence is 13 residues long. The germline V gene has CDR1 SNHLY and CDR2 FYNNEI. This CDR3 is CASSELGGYGYTF. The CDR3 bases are TGTGCCAGCAGTGAACTCGGGGGTTATGGCTACACCTTC.

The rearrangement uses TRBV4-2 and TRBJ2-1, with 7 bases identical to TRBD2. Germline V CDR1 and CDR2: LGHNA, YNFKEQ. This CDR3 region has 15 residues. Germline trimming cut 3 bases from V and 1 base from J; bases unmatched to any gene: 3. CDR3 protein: CASSHSGPSYNEQFF. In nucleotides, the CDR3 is TGTGCCAGCAGCCATAGCGGGCCGTCCTACAATGAGCAGTTCTTC.

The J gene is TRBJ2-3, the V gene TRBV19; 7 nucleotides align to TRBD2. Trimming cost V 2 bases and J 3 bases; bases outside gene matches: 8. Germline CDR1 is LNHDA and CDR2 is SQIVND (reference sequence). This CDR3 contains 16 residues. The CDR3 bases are TGTGCCAGTAGTATAATCGAGGGAGGGAGGACAGATACGCAGTATTTT. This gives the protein CASSIIEGGRTDTQYF.

The CDR3 loop reads CASSLGGSEGTEKLFF. The CDR3 region has the DNA TGTGCCAGCAGCCTAGGCGGGTCCGAGGGGACTGAAAAACTGTTTTTT. This chain joins TRBV11-2 and TRBJ1-4; possible D gene TRBD1, 5 bases. Germline lookup yields CDR1 SGHAT and CDR2 FQNNGV. Trimming took off 5 bases at V and 7 bases at J, with 20 bases between the two ends. This CDR3 has 16 amino acids.

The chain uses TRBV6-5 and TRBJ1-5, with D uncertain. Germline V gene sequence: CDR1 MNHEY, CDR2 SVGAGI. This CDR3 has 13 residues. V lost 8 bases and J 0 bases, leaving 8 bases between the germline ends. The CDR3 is CASGRVSNQPQHF. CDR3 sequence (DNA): TGTGCCAGCGGACGGGTTAGCAATCAGCCCCAGCATTTT.

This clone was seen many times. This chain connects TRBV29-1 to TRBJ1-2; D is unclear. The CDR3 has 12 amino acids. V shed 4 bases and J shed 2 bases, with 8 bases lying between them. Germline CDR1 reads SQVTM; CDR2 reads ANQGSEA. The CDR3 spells CSVAWQNYGYTF. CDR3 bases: TGCAGCGTTGCTTGGCAGAACTATGGCTACACCTTC.

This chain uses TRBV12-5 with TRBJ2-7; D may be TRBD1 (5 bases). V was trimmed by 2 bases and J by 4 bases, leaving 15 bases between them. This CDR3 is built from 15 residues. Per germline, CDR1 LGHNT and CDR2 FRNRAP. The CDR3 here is CASGLTQGFFYEQYF. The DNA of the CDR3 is TGTGCTAGTGGTTTGACCCAGGGTTTCTTTTACGAGCAGTACTTC.

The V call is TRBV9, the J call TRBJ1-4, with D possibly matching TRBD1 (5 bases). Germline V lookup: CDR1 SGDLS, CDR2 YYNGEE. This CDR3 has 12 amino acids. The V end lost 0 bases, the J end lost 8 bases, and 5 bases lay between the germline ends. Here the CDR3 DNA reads TGTGCCAGCAGCGTAGCAGGGGAAAAACTGTTTTTT. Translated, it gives CASSVAGEKLFF.

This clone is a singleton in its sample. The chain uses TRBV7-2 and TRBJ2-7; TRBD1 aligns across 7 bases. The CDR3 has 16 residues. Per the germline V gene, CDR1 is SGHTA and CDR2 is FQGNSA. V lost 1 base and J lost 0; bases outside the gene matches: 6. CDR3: CASSLGPGQSSYEQYF. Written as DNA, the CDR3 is TGTGCCAGCAGCTTAGGTCCGGGACAGAGCTCCTACGAGCAGTACTTC.

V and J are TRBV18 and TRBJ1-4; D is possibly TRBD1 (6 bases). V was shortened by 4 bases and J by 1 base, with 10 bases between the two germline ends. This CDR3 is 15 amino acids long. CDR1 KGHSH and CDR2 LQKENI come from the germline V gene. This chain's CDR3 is CASSLSDRTNEKLFF. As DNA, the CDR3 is TGTGCCAGCTCACTCTCGGACAGAACTAATGAAAAACTGTTTTTT.

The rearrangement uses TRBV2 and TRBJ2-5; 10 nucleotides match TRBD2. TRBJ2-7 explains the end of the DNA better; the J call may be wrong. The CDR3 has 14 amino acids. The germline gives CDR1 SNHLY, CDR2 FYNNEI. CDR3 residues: CASSPSGSSYEQYF. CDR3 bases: TGTGCCAGCAGTCCTAGCGGGAGCTCCTACGAGCAGTACTTC.

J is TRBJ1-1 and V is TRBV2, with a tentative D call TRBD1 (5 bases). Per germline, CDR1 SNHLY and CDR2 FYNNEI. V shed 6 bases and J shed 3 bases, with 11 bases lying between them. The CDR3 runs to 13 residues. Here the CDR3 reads CASSPGVYTEAFF. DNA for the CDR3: TGTGCCAGCAGCCCGGGGGTGTACACTGAAGCTTTCTTT.

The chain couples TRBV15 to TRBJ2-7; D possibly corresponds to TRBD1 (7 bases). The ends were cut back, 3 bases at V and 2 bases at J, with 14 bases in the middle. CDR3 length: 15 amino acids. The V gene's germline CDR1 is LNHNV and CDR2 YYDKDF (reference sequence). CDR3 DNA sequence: TGTGCCACCAGCAGTGGGCAGGGGGGAACCTACGAGCAGTACTTC. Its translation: CATSSGQGGTYEQYF.

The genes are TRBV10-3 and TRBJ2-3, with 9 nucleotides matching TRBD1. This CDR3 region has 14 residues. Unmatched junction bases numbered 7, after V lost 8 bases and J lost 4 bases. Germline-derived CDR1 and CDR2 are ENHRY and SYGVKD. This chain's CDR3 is CAILRQGVPDTQYF. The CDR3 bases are TGTGCCATCCTCCGACAGGGGGTACCAGATACGCAGTATTTT.

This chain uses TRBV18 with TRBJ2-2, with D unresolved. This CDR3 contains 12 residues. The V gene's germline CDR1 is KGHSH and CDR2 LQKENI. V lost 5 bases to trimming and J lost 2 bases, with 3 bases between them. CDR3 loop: CASSANTGELFF. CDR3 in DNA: TGTGCCAGCTCAGCAAACACCGGGGAGCTGTTTTTT.